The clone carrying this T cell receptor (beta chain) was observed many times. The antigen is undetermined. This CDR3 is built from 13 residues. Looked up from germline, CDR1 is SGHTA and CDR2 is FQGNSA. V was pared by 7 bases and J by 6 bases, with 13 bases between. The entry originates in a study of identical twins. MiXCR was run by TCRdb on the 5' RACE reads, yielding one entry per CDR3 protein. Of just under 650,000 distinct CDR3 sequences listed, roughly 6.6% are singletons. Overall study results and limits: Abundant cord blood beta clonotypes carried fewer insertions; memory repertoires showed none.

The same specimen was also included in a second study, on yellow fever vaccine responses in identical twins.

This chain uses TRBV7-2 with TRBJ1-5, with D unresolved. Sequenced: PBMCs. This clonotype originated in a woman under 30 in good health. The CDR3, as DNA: TGTGCCAGCACACGTGACTGGGGTCAGCCCCAGCATTTT. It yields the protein CASTRDWGQPQHF.